The 23 T cell receptor beta chains reported below all come from one sample, sequenced in a study of control samples from healthy donors and cancer patients. The method was immunoSEQ multiplex PCR; TCRdb's version includes in-frame clones alone and lacks a portion of them. The sample has approximately 170,000 clones, about nine tenths seen once. Sequencing used blood. These receptors were obtained from a woman between 25 and 40 years old in good health.

The rearrangement joins TRBV28 to TRBJ2-6; TRBD1 matches 8 bases. CDR1 MDHEN and CDR2 SYDVKM come from the germline V gene. Unmatched junction bases numbered 7, after V lost 6 bases and J lost 0 bases. There are 17 residues in the CDR3. CDR3 sequence reads: CASSPGTGRSGANVLTF. The CDR3 DNA follows: TGTGCCAGCAGCCCAGGGACAGGCCGCTCTGGGGCCAACGTCCTGACTTTC.

The gene calls are TRBV15 and TRBJ1-2; possibly TRBD1 for D (5 bases). Germline-derived CDR1 and CDR2 are LNHNV and YYDKDF (reference sequence). V dropped 0 bases and J dropped 4 bases, with 6 bases sitting between them. The CDR3 is made up of 13 amino acids. The CDR3 spells CATSRDGAYGYTF. CDR3 sequence (DNA): TGTGCCACCAGCAGAGATGGGGCCTATGGCTACACCTTC. The whole variable domain, filled in from reference TRBV15 and TRBJ1-2, reads DAMVIQNPRYQVTQFGKPVTLSCSQTLNHNVMYWYQQKSSQAPKLLFHYYDKDFNNEADTPDNFQSRRPNTSFCFLDIRSPGLGDTAMYLCATSRDGAYGYTFGSGTRLTVV.

This rearrangement joins TRBV11-2 to TRBJ2-7; D may correspond to TRBD1 or TRBD2 (7 bases each). Germline loops: CDR1 SGHAT, CDR2 FQNNGV. The CDR3 covers 15 residues. The ends were cut back, 0 bases at V and 2 bases at J, with 11 bases in the middle. CDR3: CASSLDRGGTYEQYF. CDR3 DNA sequence: TGTGCCAGCAGCTTAGACAGGGGGGGTACCTACGAGCAGTACTTC.

The chain carries TRBV27 and TRBJ2-7, with a possible D match to TRBD1 (5 bases). This CDR3 has 14 amino acids. Germline CDR1 reads MNHEY; CDR2 reads SMNVEV (reference sequence). Between the trimmed V and J ends, which lost 2 bases and 5 bases, there was a span of 13 bases. CDR3 amino acids: CASSLGQGQDEQYF. DNA of the CDR3: TGTGCCAGCAGTTTAGGGCAGGGTCAGGACGAGCAGTACTTC.

The count of this clone is one. This chain uses TRBV12-3 or TRBV12-4 with TRBJ2-7; perhaps TRBD1 as D (5 bases). Trimming removed 2 bases at V and 5 bases at J, with 10 bases between. The CDR3 length is 13 residues. The CDR3 DNA is TGTGCCAGCAGTTTACAGGGAAGGGACGAGCAGTACTTC. Encoded protein: CASSLQGRDEQYF.

The chain has TRBV25-1 and TRBJ2-3, with D perhaps TRBD1 or TRBD2 (5 bases each). V lost 7 bases and J lost 0, with 17 bases in between. The CDR3 is 16 amino acids. Germline V gene sequence: CDR1 MGHDK, CDR2 SYGVNS. DNA for the CDR3: TGTGCCAGCATGGGGGACGCGACTTCTAGCACAGATACGCAGTATTTT. Protein product: CASMGDATSSTDTQYF.

The chain uses TRBV15 and TRBJ2-7, with 10 nucleotides matching TRBD2. Germline V gene data show CDR1 as LNHNV and CDR2 as YYDKDF (reference sequence). The CDR3 has 16 amino acids. Trimming cost V 0 bases and J 2 bases; bases outside gene matches: 4. The CDR3 here is CATSREGLAGAYEQYF. In DNA form, the CDR3 reads TGTGCCACCAGCAGAGAGGGGCTAGCGGGAGCCTACGAGCAGTACTTC.

The chain uses TRBV18 and TRBJ2-1, with D tentatively TRBD1 or TRBD2 (5 bases each). V lost 2 bases, J lost 2 bases, and 13 bases lay in between. This CDR3 is built from 16 residues. Germline lookup yields CDR1 KGHSH and CDR2 LQKENI. The CDR3 is CASSPRSGPTYNEQFF. The DNA for the CDR3 is TGTGCCAGCTCACCAAGATCGGGGCCTACCTACAATGAGCAGTTCTTC.

This clone has a single count. This rearrangement joins TRBV11-2 to TRBJ1-2; TRBD1 matches at 8 bases. The germline V gene encodes CDR1 SGHAT and CDR2 FQNNGV. Trimming removed 2 bases from V and 8 bases from J; junction bases left unmatched: 7. The CDR3 is 14 amino acids. The CDR3 nucleotides read TGTGCCAGCAGCTTACAGGGGGCAAGGAAAGGCTACACCTTC. Translated, it gives CASSLQGARKGYTF.

This chain links TRBV10-3 with TRBJ1-1, with 8 nucleotides matching TRBD1. V lost 10 bases and J lost 1; bases outside the gene matches: 2. CDR3 size: 12 residues. Germline V gene data show CDR1 as ENHRY and CDR2 as SYGVKD. CDR3 sequence (DNA): TGTGCCACAGGGGGCCCGAACACTGAAGCTTTCTTT. Translated: CATGGPNTEAFF.

This rearrangement joins TRBV7-2 to TRBJ1-5; 7 nucleotides align to TRBD1. The length of the CDR3 is 14 residues. V was clipped by 4 bases and J by 0 bases; unmatched bases: 0. Per the germline V gene, CDR1 is SGHTA and CDR2 is FQGNSA. The chain's CDR3 is CASSWDSSNQPQHF. CDR3 in DNA: TGTGCCAGCAGCTGGGACAGTAGCAATCAGCCCCAGCATTTT.

Concerning this clone itself: Within the sample, other DNA sequences also encode this same CDR3. The chain uses TRBV29-1 and TRBJ1-2, with D possibly matching TRBD1 (5 bases). There are 14 residues in the CDR3. Trimming cost V 1 base and J 0 bases, with 9 bases left between them. CDR1 and CDR2 from the germline V gene are SQVTM and ANQGSEA. CDR3 amino acids: CSVEGRGANYGYTF. Written as DNA, the CDR3 is TGCAGCGTTGAAGGCCGGGGCGCTAACTATGGCTACACCTTC.

The J gene is TRBJ1-2, the V gene TRBV25-1; D unresolved. The V gene lost 3 bases and the J gene lost 5 bases, with 7 bases spanning the gap. Germline assignment: CDR1 MGHDK and CDR2 SYGVNS. The CDR3 has 12 residues. In DNA form, the CDR3 reads TGTGCCAGCAGTGAGTGGATGTATGGCTACACCTTC. Translation: CASSEWMYGYTF.

This clone appeared once. This chain connects TRBV11-3 to TRBJ2-7; D tentatively fits TRBD1 or TRBD2 (5 bases each). Germline V gene lookup returns CDR1 SGHNT and CDR2 YENEEA. The ends were cut back, 4 bases at V and 2 bases at J, with 12 bases in the middle. The CDR3 runs to 14 residues. Here the CDR3 DNA reads TGTGCCAGCAGCTACCGGGACGGCCCCTACGAGCAGTACTTC. The encoded protein is CASSYRDGPYEQYF.

This clone was observed a single time. CDR3 loop: CASSFGGGGEQFF. The CDR3, as DNA: TGCGCCAGCAGCTTCGGTGGCGGGGGTGAGCAGTTCTTC. This rearrangement joins TRBV5-1 to TRBJ2-1; 7 nucleotides line up with TRBD2. The CDR3 is 13 residues long. Germline V gene data show CDR1 as SGHRS and CDR2 as YFSETQ. The V gene end was trimmed by 2 bases and the J gene end by 9 bases; junction bases not matched to a gene: 5.

This clone was recorded only once. V and J are TRBV6-6 and TRBJ2-5; 10 nucleotides agree with TRBD2. Looked up from germline, CDR1 is MNHNY and CDR2 is SVGAGI (reference sequence). This CDR3 contains 15 residues. V was clipped by 2 bases and J by 4 bases; unmatched bases: 4. CDR3 region: CASSYGAGGPETQYF. The CDR3 DNA reads as TGTGCCAGCAGTTACGGAGCGGGGGGGCCAGAGACCCAGTACTTC.

The J gene is TRBJ2-7, the V gene TRBV19, with 11 bases that match TRBD2. Germline assignment: CDR1 LNHDA and CDR2 SQIVND (reference sequence). The trim removed 4 bases at V and 2 bases at J, leaving 4 bases unmatched. The CDR3 spans 15 residues. This CDR3 reads CASSRLAGRTYEQYF. Written as DNA, the CDR3 is TGTGCCAGTAGTAGACTAGCGGGGAGGACCTACGAGCAGTACTTC.

This rearrangement joins TRBV7-9 to TRBJ1-5, with unresolved D. With 5 bases removed from V and 7 bases from J, the gap between germline ends came to 9 bases. The CDR3 contains 12 residues. Germline assignment: CDR1 SEHNR and CDR2 FQNEAQ (reference sequence). CDR3 coding DNA: TGTGCCAGCAGCCCCCCAGGCCAGCCCCAGCATTTT. The encoded protein is CASSPPGQPQHF.

This clone has only one observation. The chain is built from TRBV5-1 and TRBJ2-7; TRBD1 matches 8 bases. The CDR3 totals 14 residues. The germline CDR1 and CDR2 sequences are SGHRS and YFSETQ. V lost 3 bases, J lost 2 bases, and 4 bases stayed unmatched. In DNA form, the CDR3 reads TGCGCCAGCAGCTCCCCGGACAGGGCCTACGAGCAGTACTTC. Protein product: CASSSPDRAYEQYF.

The chain links TRBV19 to TRBJ1-1; 9 bases match TRBD1. The germline gives CDR1 LNHDA, CDR2 SQIVND (reference sequence). Losses at the gene ends were 5 bases for V and 7 bases for J; bases not matched to a gene: 5. This CDR3 region has 13 residues. The CDR3: CASSPRQGGEAFF. The CDR3 DNA reads TGTGCCAGTAGTCCCAGACAGGGGGGTGAAGCTTTCTTT.

V gene TRBV4-1 combines with J gene TRBJ1-5; D possibly corresponds to TRBD1 (5 bases). Germline-derived CDR1 and CDR2 are MGHRA and YSYEKL. The CDR3 is 16 amino acids. V lost 0 bases and J lost 0, with 9 bases in between. CDR3 sequence: CASSQEGRNSNQPQHF. CDR3 in DNA: TGCGCCAGCAGCCAAGAGGGGCGGAATAGCAATCAGCCCCAGCATTTT.

In its sample, this clone was seen a few times. The chain employs TRBV6-5 and TRBJ2-1; D call uncertain. CDR1 MNHEY and CDR2 SVGAGI come from the germline V gene. The CDR3 has 15 residues. Trimming removed 2 bases at V and 0 bases at J, with 8 bases between. The CDR3 DNA sequence: TGTGCCAGCAGTTACGGCGAGAGCTCCTACAATGAGCAGTTCTTC. It translates to CASSYGESSYNEQFF.

This chain links TRBV7-2 with TRBJ1-1, with 10 nucleotides matching TRBD1. The CDR3 length is 14 residues. The ends lost 4 bases at V and 1 base at J; junction bases unmatched: 0. Germline V gives CDR1 SGHTA, CDR2 FQGNSA. The CDR3 region has the DNA TGTGCCAGCAGCTGGGACAGGGGGAACACTGAAGCTTTCTTT. Translation gives CASSWDRGNTEAFF.